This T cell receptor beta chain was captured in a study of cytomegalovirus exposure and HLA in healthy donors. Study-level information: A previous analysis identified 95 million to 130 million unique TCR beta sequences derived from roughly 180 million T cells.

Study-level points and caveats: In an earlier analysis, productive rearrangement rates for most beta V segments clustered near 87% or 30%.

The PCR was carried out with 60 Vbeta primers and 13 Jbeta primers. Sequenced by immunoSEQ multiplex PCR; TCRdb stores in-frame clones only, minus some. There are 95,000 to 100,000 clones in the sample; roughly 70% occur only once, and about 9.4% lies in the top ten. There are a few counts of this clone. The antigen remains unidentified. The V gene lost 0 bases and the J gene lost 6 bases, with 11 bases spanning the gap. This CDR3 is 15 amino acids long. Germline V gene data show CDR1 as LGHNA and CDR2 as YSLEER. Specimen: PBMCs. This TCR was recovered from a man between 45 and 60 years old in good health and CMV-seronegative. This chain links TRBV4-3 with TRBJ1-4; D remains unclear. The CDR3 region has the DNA TGCGCCAGCAGCCAAGAGGCCTTGCGGGATGAAAAACTGTTTTTT. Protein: CASSQEALRDEKLFF.